The 5 T cell receptor beta chains below all came from one sample that was sequenced in a study of OX40 agonist ivuxolimab in advanced cancers. Data came from immunoSEQ multiplex PCR; TCRdb stores just in-frame clones and leaves some out. The sample holds more than 85,000 clones, 90% to 95% seen once. This specimen was CD4+ or CD8+ T cells sorted from blood, taken in a trial of the OX40 agonist ivuxolimab. The receptors shown here come from an adult with an advanced solid tumor such as melanoma, head and neck, liver or kidney cancer.

The chain links TRBV7-2 to TRBJ2-3; D is ambiguous. V shed 4 bases and J shed 6 bases, with 11 bases lying between them. The CDR3 is 13 amino acids. Germline V gene sequence: CDR1 SGHTA, CDR2 FQGNSA. The CDR3 sequence is CASSSPGRDTQYF. In DNA, the CDR3 is TGTGCCAGCAGCTCCCCGGGTCGGGATACGCAGTATTTT.

The CDR3 reads CASSATGGARSPLHF. CDR3 sequence (DNA): TGTGCCAGCAGCGCGACGGGGGGCGCCAGGTCACCCCTCCACTTT. V gene TRBV7-9 combines with J gene TRBJ1-6, with a weak D call TRBD1 (6 bases). The V end lost 5 bases, the J end lost 10 bases, and 18 bases lay between the germline ends. Germline assignment: CDR1 SEHNR and CDR2 FQNEAQ (reference sequence). The CDR3 is made up of 15 amino acids.

V and J are TRBV11-2 and TRBJ1-1; D is perhaps TRBD1 (5 bases). Deletions cut 3 bases from V and 1 base from J, with 9 bases between. Germline-derived CDR1 and CDR2 are SGHAT and FQNNGV. The CDR3 runs 14 residues. This CDR3 reads CASSFSGENTEAFF. As DNA, the CDR3 is TGTGCCAGCAGCTTTTCGGGGGAGAACACTGAAGCTTTCTTT. The variable domain in full, with the rest retrieved from reference TRBV11-2 and TRBJ1-1, is EAGVAQSPRYKIIEKRQSVAFWCNPISGHATLYWYQQILGQGPKLLIQFQNNGVVDDSQLPKDRFSAERLKGVDSTLKIQPAKLEDSAVYLCASSFSGENTEAFFGQGTRLTVV.

The gene calls are TRBV2 and TRBJ1-3; D might be TRBD1 (5 bases). Trimming left V 5 bases short and J 2 bases short, with 13 bases between. The germline gives CDR1 SNHLY, CDR2 FYNNEI. The CDR3 spans 15 residues. The CDR3 reads CASSSPGGAGNTIYF. The CDR3 DNA reads as TGTGCCAGCAGTTCCCCGGGGGGGGCTGGAAACACCATATATTTT.

By sample share, this clone is medium-sized. The V and J genes are TRBV5-4 and TRBJ1-3, with D possibly matching TRBD1 (6 bases). V lost 1 base and J lost 0, with 14 bases in between. The CDR3 spans 17 residues. The V gene's germline CDR1 is SGHNT and CDR2 YYREEE (reference sequence). The CDR3 coding sequence is TGTGCCAGCAGCTTGAGGGGGTTGACCAGCTCTGGAAACACCATATATTTT. Its protein is CASSLRGLTSSGNTIYF.